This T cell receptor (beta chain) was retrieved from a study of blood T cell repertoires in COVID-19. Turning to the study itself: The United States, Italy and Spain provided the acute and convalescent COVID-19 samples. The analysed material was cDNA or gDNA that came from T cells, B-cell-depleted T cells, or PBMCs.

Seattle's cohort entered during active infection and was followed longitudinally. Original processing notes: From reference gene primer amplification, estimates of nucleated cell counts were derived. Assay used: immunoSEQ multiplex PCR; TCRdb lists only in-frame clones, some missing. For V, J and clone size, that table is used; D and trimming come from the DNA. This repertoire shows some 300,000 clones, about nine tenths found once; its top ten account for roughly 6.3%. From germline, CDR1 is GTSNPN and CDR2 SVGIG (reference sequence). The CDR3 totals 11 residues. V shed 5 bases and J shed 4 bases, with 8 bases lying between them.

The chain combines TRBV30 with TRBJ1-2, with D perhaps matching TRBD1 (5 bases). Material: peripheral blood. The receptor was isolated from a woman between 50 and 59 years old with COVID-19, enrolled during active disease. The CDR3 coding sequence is TGTGCCTGGTCAGGGTTCTATGGCTACACCTTC. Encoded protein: CAWSGFYGYTF.